The 7 T cell receptor beta chains below all came from one sample that was sequenced in a study of T-cell reconstitution after alpha-beta-depleted transplantation in children. Construction of the TCRbeta library involved unique molecular identifiers. A single record per CDR3 protein comes from TCRdb applying MiXCR to the PCR reads. The table shows approximately 82,000 distinct CDR3 sequences, with around a sixth occurring only once. Material: PBMCs, mostly from graft donor cells, obtained 360 days after TCRalphabeta/CD19-depleted stem cell transplant. Source of these receptors: a male patient aged 2 to 9 who had a stem cell transplant for acute lymphoblastic leukemia, so the T cells may come from the graft donor.

This clonotype was observed a handful of times. The chain is built from TRBV6-1 and TRBJ2-1; either TRBD1 or TRBD2 may fit D (5 bases each). Germline CDR1 and CDR2: MNHNS and SASEGT. V dropped 6 bases and J dropped 5 bases, with 14 bases sitting between them. The CDR3 loop spans 14 amino acids. The CDR3 nucleotides read TGTGCCAGCAGAGTACGGGACGGCCACAATGAGCAGTTCTTC. It translates to CASRVRDGHNEQFF.

The genes are TRBV4-1 and TRBJ2-7, with unresolved D. Germline CDR1 is MGHRA and CDR2 is YSYEKL. The CDR3 is made up of 13 amino acids. V was shortened by 0 bases and J by 4 bases, with 7 bases between the two germline ends. The CDR3 region is CASSQDLWYEQYF. DNA of the CDR3: TGCGCCAGCAGCCAAGATCTATGGTACGAGCAGTACTTC.

The gene calls are TRBV12-3 or TRBV12-4 and TRBJ2-1, with 14 bases identical to TRBD2. Germline trimming cut 6 bases from V and 8 bases from J; bases unmatched to any gene: 6. The CDR3 extends over 15 amino acids. CDR3 protein: CASRSGLAGVHEQFF. The CDR3 nucleotides are TGTGCCAGCAGATCGGGACTAGCGGGAGTACATGAGCAGTTCTTC.

In its sample, this clonotype was seen a few times. V is TRBV20-1 and J is TRBJ2-1, with 12 positions matching TRBD2. The V gene's germline CDR1 is DFQATT and CDR2 SNEGSKA (reference sequence). V shed 2 bases, J shed 0 bases, and the junction held 14 bases outside the gene matches. The CDR3 is made up of 20 amino acids. The CDR3 DNA follows: TGCAGTGCTAGATCGGAGCAATCACTAGCGGGAGGCCTCTCCTACAATGAGCAGTTCTTC. It translates to CSARSEQSLAGGLSYNEQFF.

This clonotype was counted a few times. J is TRBJ2-1 and V is TRBV7-9, with 9 positions matching TRBD1. Germline V gene sequence: CDR1 SEHNR, CDR2 FQNEAQ (reference sequence). V gave up 5 bases and J gave up 4 bases; unmatched junction bases: 6. The CDR3 contains 15 residues. CDR3 bases: TGTGCCAGCAGCCGGGACAGGGTCGGGTACAATGAGCAGTTCTTC. The encoded protein is CASSRDRVGYNEQFF.

The rearrangement links TRBV20-1 to TRBJ2-1; D may be TRBD2 (5 bases). Germline CDR1 DFQATT, CDR2 SNEGSKA (reference sequence). V gave up 1 base and J gave up 2 bases, with 12 bases separating them. The CDR3 extends over 15 amino acids. For the CDR3, the DNA is TGCAGTGCTAGAGGTTCAAGCGGTACCTACAATGAGCAGTTCTTC. It is translated as CSARGSSGTYNEQFF.

Ten or more counts support this clonotype. The J gene is TRBJ1-5, the V gene TRBV7-9; D perhaps matches TRBD1 (5 bases). The V end was cut by 3 bases, the J end by 7 bases, with 10 bases between. In germline, CDR1 is SEHNR, CDR2 FQNEAQ (reference sequence). The CDR3 totals 13 residues. The CDR3 reads CASSFQGSQPQHF. CDR3 DNA: TGTGCCAGCAGCTTTCAGGGTAGCCAGCCCCAGCATTTT.